Listed here are 14 T cell receptor beta chains from one sample, sequenced in a study of graft-versus-host responses after intestinal transplantation. Data came from immunoSEQ multiplex PCR; TCRdb stores just in-frame clones and leaves some out. The table includes around 100,000 clones, approximately 90% detected once. Antigens for these TCRs are unknown. The specimen comprised unstimulated CD4+ T cells sorted from spleen or lymph node cells, sampled before transplant. The origin of the receptors is a human donor who was the organ donor for an intestinal transplant.

J is TRBJ2-7 and V is TRBV20-1, with D unclear. Germline V gene data show CDR1 as DFQATT and CDR2 as SNEGSKA (reference sequence). V lost 6 bases, J lost 5 bases, and 11 bases lay in between. This CDR3 comprises 11 residues. CDR3 sequence reads: CSALLSDEQYF. CDR3 DNA: TGCAGTGCCCTATTGTCGGACGAGCAGTACTTC.

This clone has only one observation. The V call is TRBV6-5, the J call TRBJ2-7; perhaps TRBD2 as D (5 bases). From germline, CDR1 is MNHEY and CDR2 SVGAGI. The CDR3 is made up of 14 amino acids. V lost 4 bases to trimming and J lost 7 bases, with 17 bases between them. This CDR3 is CASSSPRRGREQYF. CDR3 DNA sequence: TGTGCCAGCAGTTCCCCGCGGCGAGGGCGGGAGCAGTACTTC.

This sequence joins TRBV29-1 and TRBJ2-3; D could derive from TRBD1 or TRBD2 (6 bases each). The germline V and J ends were trimmed by 6 bases and 0 bases, with 10 bases remaining between them. The CDR3 totals 13 residues. Looked up from germline, CDR1 is SQVTM and CDR2 is ANQGSEA. CDR3: CSVKGGSTDTQYF. As DNA, the CDR3 is TGCAGCGTCAAGGGGGGTAGCACAGATACGCAGTATTTT.

This clone showed up just once. The chain recombines TRBV9 with TRBJ2-3, with D possibly TRBD2 on 6 matching bases. V dropped 0 bases and J dropped 0 bases, with 17 bases sitting between them. There are 18 residues in the CDR3. Germline V gene lookup returns CDR1 SGDLS and CDR2 YYNGEE. The CDR3: CASSVEPVRTISTDTQYF. The CDR3 coding sequence is TGTGCCAGCAGCGTAGAGCCCGTACGGACTATCAGCACAGATACGCAGTATTTT. Filled out from reference TRBV9 and TRBJ2-3, the complete variable domain reads DSGVTQTPKHLITATGQRVTLRCSPRSGDLSVYWYQQSLDQGLQFLIQYYNGEERAKGNILERFSAQQFPDLHSELNLSSLELGDSALYFCASSVEPVRTISTDTQYFGPGTRLTVL.

The rearrangement uses TRBV18 and TRBJ2-6, with D possibly being TRBD1 or TRBD2 (5 bases each). CDR1 is KGHSH and CDR2 is LQKENI in the germline V gene. The CDR3 contains 16 residues. The germline V and J ends were trimmed by 3 bases and 2 bases, with 11 bases remaining between them. CDR3: CASSPMKGPGANVLTF. The CDR3 nucleotides read TGTGCCAGCTCACCTATGAAGGGACCTGGGGCCAACGTCCTGACTTTC.

The chain recombines TRBV6-1 with TRBJ2-5, with TRBD1 matching 7 bases. Trimming removed 2 bases from V and 2 bases from J; junction bases left unmatched: 5. CDR1 is MNHNS, CDR2 SASEGT, per germline. The CDR3 has 15 residues. CDR3 nucleotides: TGTGCCAGCAGTGAACAGAGGGGGCGGCAAGAGACCCAGTACTTC. This gives the protein CASSEQRGRQETQYF.

The V call is TRBV10-3, the J call TRBJ2-7; 7 bases align to TRBD2. The CDR3 is 14 residues long. Trimming cost V 4 bases and J 3 bases; bases outside gene matches: 6. Germline V gene lookup returns CDR1 ENHRY and CDR2 SYGVKD. The CDR3 loop is CAISAYGGSYEQYF. CDR3 coding DNA: TGTGCCATCAGTGCCTATGGCGGGAGCTACGAGCAGTACTTC.

The gene calls are TRBV19 and TRBJ1-1, with a weak D call TRBD1 (6 bases). Per the germline V gene, CDR1 is LNHDA and CDR2 is SQIVND (reference sequence). CDR3 length: 15 amino acids. V lost 4 bases, J lost 3 bases, and 15 bases lay in between. For the CDR3, the DNA is TGTGCCAGTAGTAGCACAGGGTTGGGGGACACTGAAGCTTTCTTT. Protein: CASSSTGLGDTEAFF.

The chain links TRBV6-6 to TRBJ1-2; D is ambiguous. Looked up from germline, CDR1 is MNHNY and CDR2 is SVGAGI (reference sequence). V was cut by 0 bases and J by 7 bases, with 3 bases left in between. CDR3 length: 11 residues. Here the CDR3 DNA reads TGTGCCAGCAGTTACTCGATTGGCTACACCTTC. It codes for CASSYSIGYTF.

This chain joins TRBV13 and TRBJ2-4; D remains unclear. The CDR3 loop spans 15 amino acids. Trimming left V 6 bases short and J 0 bases short, with 12 bases between. Germline V CDR1 and CDR2: PRHDT, FYEKMQ (reference sequence). The CDR3 is CASSSTGLAKNIQYF. The CDR3 region has the DNA TGTGCCAGCAGTTCCACGGGCCTAGCCAAAAACATTCAGTACTTC.

The J gene is TRBJ2-3, the V gene TRBV13; no clear D. Trimming removed 0 bases at V and 0 bases at J, with 4 bases between. The CDR3 is 14 residues long. Germline V CDR1 and CDR2: PRHDT, FYEKMQ (reference sequence). This chain's CDR3 is CASSLGGSTDTQYF. The CDR3 coding sequence is TGTGCCAGCAGCTTAGGCGGTAGCACAGATACGCAGTATTTT.

The chain employs TRBV6-5 and TRBJ1-1; D is unclear. This CDR3 is 13 amino acids long. Germline values: CDR1 MNHEY, CDR2 SVGAGI. Trimming removed 2 bases at V and 4 bases at J, with 8 bases between. The CDR3 nucleotides are TGTGCCAGCAGTTACCCGGACGGCACTGAAGCTTTCTTT. Its protein product is CASSYPDGTEAFF.

CDR3 in amino acids: CSASIRDEQYF. In DNA, the CDR3 is TGCAGTGCTTCTATAAGGGACGAGCAGTACTTC. This sequence joins TRBV20-1 and TRBJ2-5, with D uncertain. The J call is doubtful: the DNA matches TRBJ2-7 better. CDR1 DFQATT and CDR2 SNEGSKA come from the germline V gene (reference sequence). This CDR3 comprises 11 residues.

This clone was detected a few times. The V and J genes are TRBV19 and TRBJ1-5, with a tentative D call TRBD1 (6 bases). The V gene lost 3 bases and the J gene lost 5 bases, with 11 bases spanning the gap. The CDR3 sequence is 14 residues long. Germline loops: CDR1 LNHDA, CDR2 SQIVND (reference sequence). Here the CDR3 reads CASSIDNRDQPQHF. The CDR3 region has the DNA TGTGCCAGTAGTATCGACAACAGGGATCAGCCCCAGCATTTT.